This paragraph reports one TCR beta chain. The clone's antigen remains unknown. No much larger clone exists at a distance of one base, and base qualities are not known. The data stem from a study of T-cell memory formation after mild COVID-19 (dated by TCRdb to about 2021). For the study in its entirety: Most TCR sequence clusters were specific to one of the two donors. Longitudinal TCRalpha and TCRbeta repertoire sequencing tracked T-cell clones expanding and contracting after mild COVID-19 in two donors. The cohort comprised two young, previously healthy adult volunteers, one female and one male.

PBMCs were isolated by Ficoll-Paque density gradient centrifugation. V is reduced by 0 bases and J by 1 base, leaving a spacing of 6 bases between them. Taken from the germline V gene, the CDR1 and CDR2 loops are LGHNA and YNFKEQ. There are 14 amino acids in the CDR3, from cysteine to phenylalanine inclusive. CDR3 DNA is the only sequence kept; it has 42 bases, read in frame from the first base. The instrument given in TCRdb is Illumina NovaSeq 6000. TCRalpha and TCRbeta cDNA libraries were built by 5'RACE with constant-segment primers, adding sample barcodes and unique molecular identifiers. Trizol reagent was used to extract RNA from every sample. The libraries were amplified in two PCR steps, and the second step added a second sample barcode and Illumina TruSeq adapters. The libraries were sequenced on an Illumina NovaSeq using 2 x 150 bp paired-end reads. The study's own analysis went as follows. The reads were demultiplexed and collapsed into UMI-guided consensus sequences using migec v1.2.7. Using mixcr v2.1.11, UMI consensuses were aligned to TRA and TRB V and J templates and then assembled into clonotypes. Expanded or contracted clonotypes were those called significant by both edgeR and NoisET, with noise models trained on biological replicates. For edgeR calls, a false discovery rate-adjusted p below 0.01 and a log2 fold-change threshold of 1 were applied. As an exploratory analysis of dynamics, max-normalized trajectories of the 1000 most abundant clonotypes were examined with PCA combined with hierarchical clustering. Separately sequenced CD4+ and CD8+ repertoires were used to assign a CD4 or CD8 phenotype to each responding clone. TCRdb trimmed the raw reads at Q25, called clones with MiXCR and kept productive beta chains. Rows are unified per CDR3 protein, each entry keeping the most common DNA and genes. Here the V and J calls rest on TCRdb's processing, not on the authors' analysis. The sample has 500,000 to 600,000 distinct CDR3 sequences on record, under 20% of them singletons. The biggest ten clones account for about 12% of the sample.

What the work shows at the level of the full study, not this receptor alone: Clones that contracted from day 15 to 85 showed balanced CD4/CD8 phenotypes, whereas a second wave of clones that expanded from day 15 to 37 leaned towards CD4+. The study covered only a couple of mild cases, and larger cohorts including severe cases with pre-infection samples were considered necessary. Contracting CD4+ clones appeared mostly in the CM and EM memory subsets, whereas CD8+ clones were enriched in EMRA. SARS-CoV-2 specificity of the second-wave clones peaking on day 37 was not confirmed. The detection of some responding clones in pre-infection memory suggests that pre-existing cross-reactive memory T cells joined the SARS-CoV-2 response.

This TCR derives from an adult woman who had mild COVID-19 (a few samples of this study predate the infection). The sample titles of this study are shuffled in the database, so cell type and time point are left out; the donor was told from shared clones. Rearrangement joined TRBV4-2 to TRBJ1-1; the D segment cannot be called with confidence. The sequenced sample was PBMCs or a T cell subset sorted from them (not recorded which). CDR3 loop: CASSQEWRNTEAFF. The sequence in DNA is TGTGCCAGCAGCCAAGAATGGCGGAACACTGAAGCTTTCTTT.